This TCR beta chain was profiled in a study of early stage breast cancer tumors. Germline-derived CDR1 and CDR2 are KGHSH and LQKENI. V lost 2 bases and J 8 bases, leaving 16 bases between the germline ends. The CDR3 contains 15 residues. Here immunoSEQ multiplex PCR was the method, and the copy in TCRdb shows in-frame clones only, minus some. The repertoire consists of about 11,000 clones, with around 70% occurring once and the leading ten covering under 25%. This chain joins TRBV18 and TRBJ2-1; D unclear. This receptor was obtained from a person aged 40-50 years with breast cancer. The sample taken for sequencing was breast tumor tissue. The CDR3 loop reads CASSPVARAVDEQFF. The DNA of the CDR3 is TGTGCCAGCTCACCAGTAGCCCGGGCGGTCGATGAGCAGTTCTTC.